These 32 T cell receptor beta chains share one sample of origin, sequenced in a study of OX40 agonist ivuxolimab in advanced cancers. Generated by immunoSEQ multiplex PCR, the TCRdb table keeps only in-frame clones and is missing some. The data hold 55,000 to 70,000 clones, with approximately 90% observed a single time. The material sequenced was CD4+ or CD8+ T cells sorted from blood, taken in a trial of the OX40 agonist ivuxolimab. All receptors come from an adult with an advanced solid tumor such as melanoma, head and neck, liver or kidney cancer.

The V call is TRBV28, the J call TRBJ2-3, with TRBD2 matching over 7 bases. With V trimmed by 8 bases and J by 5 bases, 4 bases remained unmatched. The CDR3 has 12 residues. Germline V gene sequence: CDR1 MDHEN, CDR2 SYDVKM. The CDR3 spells CASGRAEDTQYF. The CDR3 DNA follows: TGTGCCAGCGGGAGGGCCGAAGATACGCAGTATTTT.

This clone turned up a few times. The CDR3 nucleotides read TGTGCCTGGTCCACGGGGACAGTCCTTAGCAATCAGCCCCAGCATTTT. Its translation: CAWSTGTVLSNQPQHF. V gene TRBV30 combines with J gene TRBJ1-5; 7 nucleotides line up with TRBD1. Germline V CDR1 and CDR2: GTSNPN, SVGIG (reference sequence). The ends lost 5 bases at V and 0 bases at J; junction bases unmatched: 10. The CDR3 contains 16 residues.

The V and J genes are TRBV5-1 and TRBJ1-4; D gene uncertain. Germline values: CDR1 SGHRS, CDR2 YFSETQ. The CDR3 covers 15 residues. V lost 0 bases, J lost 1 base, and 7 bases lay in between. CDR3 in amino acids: CASSLETGTNEKLFF. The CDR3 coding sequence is TGCGCCAGCAGCTTGGAGACGGGAACTAATGAAAAACTGTTTTTT.

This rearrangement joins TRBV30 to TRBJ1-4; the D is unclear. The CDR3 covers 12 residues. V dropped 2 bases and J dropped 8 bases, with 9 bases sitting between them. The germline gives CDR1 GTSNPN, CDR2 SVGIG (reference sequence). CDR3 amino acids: CAWSPFLEKLFF. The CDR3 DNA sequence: TGTGCCTGGAGTCCCTTTTTGGAAAAACTGTTTTTT. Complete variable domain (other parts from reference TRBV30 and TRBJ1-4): SQTIHQWPATLVQPVGSPLSLECTVEGTSNPNLYWYRQAAGRGLQLLFYSVGIGQISSEVPQNLSASRPQDRQFILSSKKLLLSDSGFYLCAWSPFLEKLFFGSGTQLSVL.

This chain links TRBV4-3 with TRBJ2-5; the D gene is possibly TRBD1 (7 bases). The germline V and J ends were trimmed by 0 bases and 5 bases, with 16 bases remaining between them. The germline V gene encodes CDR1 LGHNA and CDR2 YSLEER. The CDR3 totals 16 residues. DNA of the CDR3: TGCGCCAGCAGCCAAGATGGAGGGCTCAGGGGGGAGACCCAGTACTTC. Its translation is CASSQDGGLRGETQYF.

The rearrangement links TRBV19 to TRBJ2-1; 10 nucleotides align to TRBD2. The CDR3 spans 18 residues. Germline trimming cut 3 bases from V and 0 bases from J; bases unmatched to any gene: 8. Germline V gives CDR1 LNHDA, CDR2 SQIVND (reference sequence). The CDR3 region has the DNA TGTGCCAGTAGTATTGGGGCTAGCGGGGGTCCCTCCTACAATGAGCAGTTCTTC. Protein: CASSIGASGGPSYNEQFF.

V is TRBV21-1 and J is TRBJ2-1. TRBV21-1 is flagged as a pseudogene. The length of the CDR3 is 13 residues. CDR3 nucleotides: TGTGCCAGCCCCATCCGGGGGCTGGCGGGTGTTTTCTTC. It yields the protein CASPIRGLAGVFF.

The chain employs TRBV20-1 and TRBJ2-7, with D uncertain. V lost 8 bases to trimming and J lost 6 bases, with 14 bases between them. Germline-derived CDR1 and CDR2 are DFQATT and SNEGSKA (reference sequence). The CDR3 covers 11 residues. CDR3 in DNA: TGCAGTTACGGAATGGGTCTCGAGCAGTACTTC. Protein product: CSYGMGLEQYF.

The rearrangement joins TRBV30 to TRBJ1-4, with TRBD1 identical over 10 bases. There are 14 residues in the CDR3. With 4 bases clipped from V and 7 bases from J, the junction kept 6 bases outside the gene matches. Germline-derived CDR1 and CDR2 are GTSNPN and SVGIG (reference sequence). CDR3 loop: CAWNRDRGSEKLFF. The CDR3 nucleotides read TGTGCCTGGAACCGGGACAGGGGATCTGAAAAACTGTTTTTT.

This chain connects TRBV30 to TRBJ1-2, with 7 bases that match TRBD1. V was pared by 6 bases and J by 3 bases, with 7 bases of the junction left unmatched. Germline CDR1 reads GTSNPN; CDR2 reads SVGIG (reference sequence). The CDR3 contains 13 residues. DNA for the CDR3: TGTGCCTGTTCGCAGGGGGAGGACTATGGCTACACCTTC. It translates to CACSQGEDYGYTF.

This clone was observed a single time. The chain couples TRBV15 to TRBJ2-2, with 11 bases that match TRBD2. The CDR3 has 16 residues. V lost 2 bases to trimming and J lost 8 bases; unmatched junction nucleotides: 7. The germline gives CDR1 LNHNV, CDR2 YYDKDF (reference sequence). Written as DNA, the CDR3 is TGTGCCACCAGCAGACCTAGCGGGAGGACTTCTGGGGAGCTGTTTTTT. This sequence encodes CATSRPSGRTSGELFF.

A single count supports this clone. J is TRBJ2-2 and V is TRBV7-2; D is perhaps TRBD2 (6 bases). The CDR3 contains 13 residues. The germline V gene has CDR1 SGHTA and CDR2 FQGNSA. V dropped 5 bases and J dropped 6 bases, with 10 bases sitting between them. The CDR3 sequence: CASSRWRAGELFF. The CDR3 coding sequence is TGTGCCAGCAGCCGTTGGAGGGCCGGGGAGCTGTTTTTT.

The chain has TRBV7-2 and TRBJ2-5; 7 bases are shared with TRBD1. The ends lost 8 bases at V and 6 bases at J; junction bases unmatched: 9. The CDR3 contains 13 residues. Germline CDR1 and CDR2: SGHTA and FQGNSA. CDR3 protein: CASGLKGAKTQYF. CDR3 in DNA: TGTGCCAGCGGCCTTAAGGGGGCGAAGACCCAGTACTTC.

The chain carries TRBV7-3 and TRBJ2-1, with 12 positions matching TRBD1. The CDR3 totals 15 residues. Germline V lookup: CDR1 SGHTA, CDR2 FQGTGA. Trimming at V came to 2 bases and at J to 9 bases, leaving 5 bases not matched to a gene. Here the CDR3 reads CASSLLGQGASEQFF. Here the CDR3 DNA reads TGTGCCAGCAGCTTACTGGGACAGGGGGCCTCTGAGCAGTTCTTC.

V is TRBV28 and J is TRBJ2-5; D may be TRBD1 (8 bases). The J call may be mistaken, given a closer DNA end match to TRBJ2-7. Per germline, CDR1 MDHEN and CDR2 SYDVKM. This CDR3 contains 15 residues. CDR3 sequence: CASSSGQGGAYEQYF. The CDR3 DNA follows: TGTGCCAGCAGTTCCGGACAGGGAGGGGCCTACGAGCAGTACTTC.

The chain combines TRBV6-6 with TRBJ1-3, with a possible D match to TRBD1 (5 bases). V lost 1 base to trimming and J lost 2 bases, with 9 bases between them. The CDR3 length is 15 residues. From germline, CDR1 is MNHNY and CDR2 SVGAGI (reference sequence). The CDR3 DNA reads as TGTGCCAGCAGTTACTATGGAGGGGCTGGAAACACCATATATTTT. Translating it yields CASSYYGGAGNTIYF.

CDR3 in DNA: TGTGCCAGCAGGTTCCCAGGGGCAGCCCAAGAGACCCAGTACTTC. As protein: CASRFPGAAQETQYF. The rearrangement joins TRBV11-2 to TRBJ2-5; possibly TRBD1 for D (6 bases). CDR1 and CDR2 (germline): SGHAT, FQNNGV. The CDR3 sequence is 15 residues long. The germline V and J ends were trimmed by 6 bases and 1 base, with 15 bases remaining between them.

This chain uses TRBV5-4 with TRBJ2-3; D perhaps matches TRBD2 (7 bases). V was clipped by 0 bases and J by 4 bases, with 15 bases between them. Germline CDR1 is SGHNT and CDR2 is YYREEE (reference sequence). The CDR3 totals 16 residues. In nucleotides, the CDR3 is TGTGCCAGCAGCTTGGAGGGGGGGATAGCCTCAGATACGCAGTATTTT. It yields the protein CASSLEGGIASDTQYF. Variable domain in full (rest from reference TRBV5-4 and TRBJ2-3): ETGVTQSPTHLIKTRGQQVTLRCSSQSGHNTVSWYQQALGQGPQFIFQYYREEENGRGNFPPRFSGLQFPNYSSELNVNALELDDSALYLCASSLEGGIASDTQYFGPGTRLTVL.

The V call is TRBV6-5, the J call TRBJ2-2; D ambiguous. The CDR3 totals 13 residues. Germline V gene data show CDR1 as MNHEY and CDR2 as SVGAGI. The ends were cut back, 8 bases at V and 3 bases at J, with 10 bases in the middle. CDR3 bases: TGTGCCAGCCGAGTCGGTCACACCGGGGAGCTGTTTTTT. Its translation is CASRVGHTGELFF.

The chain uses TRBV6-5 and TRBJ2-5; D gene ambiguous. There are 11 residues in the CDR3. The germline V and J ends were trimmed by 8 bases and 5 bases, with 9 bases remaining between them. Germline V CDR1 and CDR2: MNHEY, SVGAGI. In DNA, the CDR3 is TGTGCCAGCGGCTACGAGGAGACCCAGTACTTC. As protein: CASGYEETQYF.

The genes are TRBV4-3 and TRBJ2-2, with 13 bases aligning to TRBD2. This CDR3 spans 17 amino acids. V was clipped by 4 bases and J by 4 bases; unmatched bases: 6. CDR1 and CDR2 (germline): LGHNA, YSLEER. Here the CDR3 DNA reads TGCGCCAGCAGCCGAGGACTAGCGGGAGTGGGCACCGGGGAGCTGTTTTTT. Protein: CASSRGLAGVGTGELFF.

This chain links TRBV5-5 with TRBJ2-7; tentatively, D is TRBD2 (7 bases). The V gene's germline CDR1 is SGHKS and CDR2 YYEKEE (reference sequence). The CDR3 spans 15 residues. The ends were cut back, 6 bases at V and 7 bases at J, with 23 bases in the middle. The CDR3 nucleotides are TGTGCCAGCAACCCCGGACAGCCTTGGGGGGGGGAGCAGTACTTC. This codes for CASNPGQPWGGEQYF.

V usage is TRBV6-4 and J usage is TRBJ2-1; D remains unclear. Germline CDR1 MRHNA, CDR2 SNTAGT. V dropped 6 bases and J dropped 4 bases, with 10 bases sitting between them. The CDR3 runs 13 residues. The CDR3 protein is CASSKEMYNEQFF. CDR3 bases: TGTGCCAGCAGCAAGGAAATGTACAATGAGCAGTTCTTC.

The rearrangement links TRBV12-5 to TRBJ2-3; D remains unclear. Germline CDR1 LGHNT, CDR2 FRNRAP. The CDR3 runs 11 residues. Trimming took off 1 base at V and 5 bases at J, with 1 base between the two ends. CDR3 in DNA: TGTGCTAGTGGTTTGGGAGATACGCAGTATTTT. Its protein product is CASGLGDTQYF.

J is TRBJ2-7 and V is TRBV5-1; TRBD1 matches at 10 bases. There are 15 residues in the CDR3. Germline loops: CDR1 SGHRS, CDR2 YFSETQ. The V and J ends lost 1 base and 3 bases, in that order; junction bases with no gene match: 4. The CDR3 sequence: CASSLNRDRGYEQYF. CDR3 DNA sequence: TGCGCCAGCAGCTTGAACCGGGACAGGGGCTACGAGCAGTACTTC.

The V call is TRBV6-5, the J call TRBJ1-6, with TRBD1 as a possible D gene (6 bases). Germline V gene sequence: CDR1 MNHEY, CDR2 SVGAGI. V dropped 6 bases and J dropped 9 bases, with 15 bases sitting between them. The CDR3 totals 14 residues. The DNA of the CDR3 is TGTGCCAGCAGCCCCGACAGGTGGGGTTCACCCCTCCACTTT. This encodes CASSPDRWGSPLHF.

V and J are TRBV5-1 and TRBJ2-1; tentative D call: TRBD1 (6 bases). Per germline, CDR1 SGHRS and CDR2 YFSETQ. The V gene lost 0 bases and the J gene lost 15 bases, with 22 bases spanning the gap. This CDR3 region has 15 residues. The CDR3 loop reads CASSLDLSRDKVAFF. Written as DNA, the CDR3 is TGCGCCAGCAGCTTGGACCTGTCCCGGGACAAGGTTGCGTTCTTC. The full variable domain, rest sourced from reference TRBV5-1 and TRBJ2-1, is KAGVTQTPRYLIKTRGQQVTLSCSPISGHRSVSWYQQTPGQGLQFLFEYFSETQRNKGNFPGRFSGRQFSNSRSEMNVSTLELGDSALYLCASSLDLSRDKVAFFGPGTRLTVL.

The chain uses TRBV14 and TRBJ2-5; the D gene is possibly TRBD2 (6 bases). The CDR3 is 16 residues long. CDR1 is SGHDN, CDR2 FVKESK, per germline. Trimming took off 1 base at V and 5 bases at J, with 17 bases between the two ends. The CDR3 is CASSQGKTSAGETQYF. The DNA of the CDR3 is TGTGCCAGCAGCCAAGGGAAGACTAGTGCGGGGGAGACCCAGTACTTC.

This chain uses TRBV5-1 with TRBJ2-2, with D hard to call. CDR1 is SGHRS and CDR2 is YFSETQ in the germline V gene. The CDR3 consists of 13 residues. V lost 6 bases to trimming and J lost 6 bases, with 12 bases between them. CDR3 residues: CASNLREAGELFF. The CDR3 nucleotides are TGCGCCAGCAACCTCAGAGAGGCCGGGGAGCTGTTTTTT. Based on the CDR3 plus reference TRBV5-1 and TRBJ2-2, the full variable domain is KAGVTQTPRYLIKTRGQQVTLSCSPISGHRSVSWYQQTPGQGLQFLFEYFSETQRNKGNFPGRFSGRQFSNSRSEMNVSTLELGDSALYLCASNLREAGELFFGEGSRLTVL.

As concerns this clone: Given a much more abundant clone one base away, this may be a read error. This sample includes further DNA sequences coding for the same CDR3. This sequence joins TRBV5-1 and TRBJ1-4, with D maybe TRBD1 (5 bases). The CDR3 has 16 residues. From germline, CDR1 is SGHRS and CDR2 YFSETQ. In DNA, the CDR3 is TGCGCTAGCAGCTTTCTGGGACCCGCGCCTAATGAAAAACTGTTTTTT. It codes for CASSFLGPAPNEKLFF.

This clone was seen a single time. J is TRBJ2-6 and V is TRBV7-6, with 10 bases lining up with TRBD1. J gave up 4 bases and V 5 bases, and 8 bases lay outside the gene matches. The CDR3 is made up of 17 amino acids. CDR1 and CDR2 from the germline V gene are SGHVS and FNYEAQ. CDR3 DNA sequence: TGTGCCAGCAGCCGGGGACAGGGGAAATACGGGGCCAACGTCCTGACTTTC. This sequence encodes CASSRGQGKYGANVLTF.

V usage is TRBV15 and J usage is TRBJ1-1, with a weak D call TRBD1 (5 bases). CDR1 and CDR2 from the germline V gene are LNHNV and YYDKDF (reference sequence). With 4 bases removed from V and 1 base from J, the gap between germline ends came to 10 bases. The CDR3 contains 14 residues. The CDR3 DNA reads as TGTGCCACCAGCAAAACCGGACAGAACACTGAAGCTTTCTTT. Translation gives CATSKTGQNTEAFF.